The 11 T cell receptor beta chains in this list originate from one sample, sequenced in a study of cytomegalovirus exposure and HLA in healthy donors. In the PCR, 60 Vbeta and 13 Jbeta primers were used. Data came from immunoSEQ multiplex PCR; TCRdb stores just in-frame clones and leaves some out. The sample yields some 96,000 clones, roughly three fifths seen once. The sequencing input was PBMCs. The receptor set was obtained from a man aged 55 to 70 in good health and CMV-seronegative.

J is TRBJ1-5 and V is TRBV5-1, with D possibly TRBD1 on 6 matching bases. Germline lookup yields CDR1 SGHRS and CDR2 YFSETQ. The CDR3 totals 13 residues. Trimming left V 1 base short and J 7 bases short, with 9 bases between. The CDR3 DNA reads TGCGCCAGCAGCTTGCAGGGGAACCAGCCCCAGCATTTT. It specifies CASSLQGNQPQHF.

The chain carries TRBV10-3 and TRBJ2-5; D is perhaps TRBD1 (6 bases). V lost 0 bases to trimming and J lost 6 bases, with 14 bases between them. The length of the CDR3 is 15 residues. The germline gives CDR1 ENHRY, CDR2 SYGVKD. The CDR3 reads CAISESGQGRKTQYF. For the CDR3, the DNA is TGTGCCATCAGTGAGTCGGGGCAGGGGAGAAAGACCCAGTACTTC.

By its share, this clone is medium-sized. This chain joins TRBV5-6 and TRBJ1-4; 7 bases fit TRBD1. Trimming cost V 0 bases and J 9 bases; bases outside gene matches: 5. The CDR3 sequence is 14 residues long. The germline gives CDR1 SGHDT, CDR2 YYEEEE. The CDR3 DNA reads TGTGCCAGCAGCTTGGATGCAGGGGGTAAAAAACTGTTTTTT. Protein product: CASSLDAGGKKLFF. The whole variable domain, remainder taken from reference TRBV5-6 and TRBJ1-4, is DAGVTQSPTHLIKTRGQQVTLRCSPKSGHDTVSWYQQALGQGPQFIFQYYEEEERQRGNFPDRFSGHQFPNYSSELNVNALLLGDSALYLCASSLDAGGKKLFFGSGTQLSVL.

CDR3 in DNA: TGTGCCAGCAGCTTGGGACCCATTTCCGGGGATCGGCTTACGCAGTATTTT. It encodes CASSLGPISGDRLTQYF. The chain carries TRBV5-6 and TRBJ2-3, with D possibly TRBD2 on 5 matching bases. The V gene's germline CDR1 is SGHDT and CDR2 YYEEEE. CDR3 length: 17 amino acids. V lost 0 bases and J 8 bases, leaving 22 bases between the germline ends.

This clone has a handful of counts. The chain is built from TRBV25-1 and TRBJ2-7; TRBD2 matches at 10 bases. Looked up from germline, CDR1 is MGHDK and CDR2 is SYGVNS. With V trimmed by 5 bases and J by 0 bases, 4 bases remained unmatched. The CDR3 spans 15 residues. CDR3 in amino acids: CASSLAGGFSYEQYF. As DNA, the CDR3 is TGTGCCAGCAGTTTAGCGGGAGGTTTCTCCTACGAGCAGTACTTC.

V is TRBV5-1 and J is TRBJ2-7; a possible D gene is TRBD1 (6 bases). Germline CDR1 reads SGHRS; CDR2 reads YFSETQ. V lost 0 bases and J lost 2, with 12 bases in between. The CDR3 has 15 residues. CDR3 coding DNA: TGCGCCAGCAGCTTGGATGTGGGGGCGGCCTACGAGCAGTACTTC. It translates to CASSLDVGAAYEQYF.

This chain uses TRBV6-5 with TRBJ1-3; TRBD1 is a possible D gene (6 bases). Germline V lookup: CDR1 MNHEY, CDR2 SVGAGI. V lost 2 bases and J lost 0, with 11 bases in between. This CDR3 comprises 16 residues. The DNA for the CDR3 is TGTGCCAGCAGTTACAACTCGGACAGCTCTGGAAACACCATATATTTT. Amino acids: CASSYNSDSSGNTIYF.

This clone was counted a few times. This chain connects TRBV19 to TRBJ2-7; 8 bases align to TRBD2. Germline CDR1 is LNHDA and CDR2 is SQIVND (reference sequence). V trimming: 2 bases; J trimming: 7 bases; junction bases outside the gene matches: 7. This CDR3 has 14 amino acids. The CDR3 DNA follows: TGTGCCAGTAGTATAAGTGGACTAGCTGGTGAGCAGTACTTC. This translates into CASSISGLAGEQYF.

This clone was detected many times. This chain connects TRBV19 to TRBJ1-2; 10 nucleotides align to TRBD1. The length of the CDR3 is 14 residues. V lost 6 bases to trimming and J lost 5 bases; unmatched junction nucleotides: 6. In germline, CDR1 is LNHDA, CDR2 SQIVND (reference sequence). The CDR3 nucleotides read TGTGCCAGTAGGATACCGGGACAGGGGTATGGCTACACCTTC. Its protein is CASRIPGQGYGYTF. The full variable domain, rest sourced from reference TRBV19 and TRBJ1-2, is DGGITQSPKYLFRKEGQNVTLSCEQNLNHDAMYWYRQDPGQGLRLIYYSQIVNDFQKGDIAEGYSVSREKKESFPLTVTSAQKNPTAFYLCASRIPGQGYGYTFGSGTRLTVV.

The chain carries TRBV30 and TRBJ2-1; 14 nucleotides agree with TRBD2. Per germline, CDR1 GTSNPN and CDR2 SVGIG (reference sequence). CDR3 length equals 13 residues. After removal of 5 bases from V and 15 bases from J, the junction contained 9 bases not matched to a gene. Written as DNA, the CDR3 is TGTGCCTGGGGGGGACTAGCGGGAGTGGTGACGTTCTTC. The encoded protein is CAWGGLAGVVTFF.

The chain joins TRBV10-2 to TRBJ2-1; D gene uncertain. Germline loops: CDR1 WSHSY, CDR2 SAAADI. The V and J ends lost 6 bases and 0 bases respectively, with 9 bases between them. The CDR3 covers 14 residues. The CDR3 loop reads CASRERLSYNEQFF. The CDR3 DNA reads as TGCGCCAGCAGGGAGAGACTCTCCTACAATGAGCAGTTCTTC.